The clone carrying this T cell receptor (beta chain) appeared a few times. The study drew participants aged about 18 to 89 years from around 24 US areas. Source study methods: Estimation of nucleated cell counts was performed using reference gene primer amplification. TCRdb's copy holds only in-frame clones and misses some; the assay was immunoSEQ multiplex PCR. The V and J calls and clone size were taken over from that table, and D and trimming were inferred from the DNA. The data show hundreds of thousands of clones, 88% seen once. The data were taken from a study of blood T cell repertoires in COVID-19. Study-wide context: Resolution of symptoms, clearance, or two negative PCRs was present in recovered Cohort 3 donors.

Unmatched junction bases numbered 8, after V lost 5 bases and J lost 11 bases. CDR3 length equals 12 residues. CDR1 is SGHTA and CDR2 is FQGTGA in the germline V gene. The sequence was obtained from a woman aged 60-75 years in a cohort exposed to, infected with or recovered from COVID-19 (not recorded which). The material sequenced was PBMCs or T cells enriched from blood (not recorded which). V and J are TRBV7-3 and TRBJ1-1, with 7 nucleotides matching TRBD1. DNA of the CDR3: TGTGCCAGCAGCCCCTCACAGGGGTTGGCTTTCTTT. Protein sequence: CASSPSQGLAFF.